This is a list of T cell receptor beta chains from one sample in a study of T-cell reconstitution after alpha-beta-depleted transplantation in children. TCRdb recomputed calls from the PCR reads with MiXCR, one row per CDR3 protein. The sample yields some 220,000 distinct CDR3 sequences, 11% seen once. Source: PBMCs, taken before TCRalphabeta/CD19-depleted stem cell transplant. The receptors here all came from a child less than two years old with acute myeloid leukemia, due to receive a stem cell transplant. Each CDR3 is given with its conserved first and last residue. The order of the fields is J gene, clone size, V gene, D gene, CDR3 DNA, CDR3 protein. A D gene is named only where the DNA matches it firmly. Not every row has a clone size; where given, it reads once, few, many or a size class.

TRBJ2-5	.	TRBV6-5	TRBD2	TGTGCCAGCAGTTTTGGACTAGCGGATCAAGAGACCCAGTACTTC	CASSFGLADQETQYF
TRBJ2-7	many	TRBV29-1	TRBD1	TGCAGCGTTGCCCGACAGGGTTCCCCTTACGAGCAGTACTTC	CSVARQGSPYEQYF
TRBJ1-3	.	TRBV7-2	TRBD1	TGTCCCAGCACCGACAGGGGGTGTGGAAACACCATATATTTT	CPSTDRGCGNTIYF
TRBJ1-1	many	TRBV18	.	TGTGCCAGCAGCCCCGGGGTGAACACTGAAGCTTTCTTT	CASSPGVNTEAFF
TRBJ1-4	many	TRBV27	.	TGTGCCAGCAGAAGGACAGAAGTTGGATCTAGAGGGGAAAAACTGTTTTTT	CASRRTEVGSRGEKLFF
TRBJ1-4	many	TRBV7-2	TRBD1	TGTGCCAGCAGCTTGCAGGGGGCGCAGCATGAAAAACTGTTTTTT	CASSLQGAQHEKLFF
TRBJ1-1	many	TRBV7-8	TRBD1	TGTGCCAGCAGCTTTGCCACAGGGGAGGGCACTGAAGCTTTCTTT	CASSFATGEGTEAFF
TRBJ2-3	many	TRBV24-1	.	TGTGCCACCAGTGCAGGAACAGATACGCAGTATTTT	CATSAGTDTQYF
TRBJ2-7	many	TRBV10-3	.	TGTGCCACCACCCCGAGGGCTTCTGGGGTAGGGGGGTACGAGCAGTACTTC	CATTPRASGVGGYEQYF
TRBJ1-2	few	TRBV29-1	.	TGCAGCGTTGGAGCAGGGAATGGCTACACCTTC	CSVGAGNGYTF
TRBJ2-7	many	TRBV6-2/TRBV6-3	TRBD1	TGTGCCAGCAGTCGCGGACAGGGGTACGAGCAGTACTTC	CASSRGQGYEQYF
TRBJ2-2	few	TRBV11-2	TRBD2	TGTGCCAGCAGCCGGGCTAGCGGGAGCACCGGGGAGCTGTTTTTT	CASSRASGSTGELFF
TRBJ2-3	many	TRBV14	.	TGTGCCAGCAGCCAAGATGAGGCAGGATACACAGATACGCAGTATTTT	CASSQDEAGYTDTQYF
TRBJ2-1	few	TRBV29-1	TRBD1	TGCAGCGTTGAGCCCGGGACAGGGGGATCCAATGAGCAGTTCTTC	CSVEPGTGGSNEQFF
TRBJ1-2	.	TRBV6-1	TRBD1	TGTGCCAGCAGAACCTCGGACAGGGGGGGGGGCTACACCTTC	CASRTSDRGGGYTF
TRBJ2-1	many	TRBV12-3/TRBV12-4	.	TGTGCCAGCAGTTTAGCGCACTCCTACAATGAGCAGTTCTTC	CASSLAHSYNEQFF